A selection of T cell receptor beta chains follows, all from one sample in a study of blood T cell repertoires in COVID-19. Here immunoSEQ multiplex PCR was the method, and the copy in TCRdb shows in-frame clones only, minus some. The sample holds around 150,000 clones, almost 85% seen once. Material: PBMCs or T cells enriched from blood (not recorded which). These receptors were obtained from a woman between 50 and 59 years old with acute COVID-19. Each CDR3 is given with its conserved first and last residue. The order of the fields is clone size, D gene, V gene, J gene, CDR3 DNA, CDR3 protein. D genes are given only for firm matches. Not all rows give a size; the values are once, few, many and, for expanded clones, a class.

clone size: NA; D gene: NA; V gene: TRBV2; J gene: TRBJ1-2; CDR3 DNA: TGTGCCAGCAGTGTGATCGCAAGCGGGGGCTACACCTTC; CDR3 protein: CASSVIASGGYTF
clone size: NA; D gene: NA; V gene: TRBV7-7; J gene: TRBJ2-2; CDR3 DNA: TGTGCCAGCACCCCCCCCTGGGTTCGGGGCACCGGGGAGCTGTTTTTT; CDR3 protein: CASTPPWVRGTGELFF
clone size: NA; D gene: TRBD1; V gene: TRBV27; J gene: TRBJ2-3; CDR3 DNA: TGTGCCAGCAGTTTTTTTGGGACAGCCCAAGATACGCAGTATTTT; CDR3 protein: CASSFFGTAQDTQYF
clone size: NA; D gene: TRBD1; V gene: TRBV7-2; J gene: TRBJ1-4; CDR3 DNA: TGTGCCAGCAGCCCCCGGACAGGGGAAAATGAAAAACTGTTTTTT; CDR3 protein: CASSPRTGENEKLFF
clone size: NA; D gene: TRBD1; V gene: TRBV11-3; J gene: TRBJ2-7; CDR3 DNA: TGTGCCAGCAGCTTAGGAACCGGGACAGGGCGGTACGAGCAGTACTTC; CDR3 protein: CASSLGTGTGRYEQYF
clone size: NA; D gene: NA; V gene: TRBV25-1; J gene: TRBJ2-3; CDR3 DNA: TGTGCCAGCAGTGAACCCGGGGGGCAGGGTAGCGCAGATACGCAGTATTTT; CDR3 protein: CASSEPGGQGSADTQYF
clone size: NA; D gene: NA; V gene: TRBV5-4; J gene: TRBJ2-3; CDR3 DNA: TGTGCCAGCAGCCTTCGGGTAGCGTCTAATGCAGATACGCAGTATTTT; CDR3 protein: CASSLRVASNADTQYF
clone size: NA; D gene: NA; V gene: TRBV3-1/TRBV3-2; J gene: TRBJ1-1; CDR3 DNA: TGTGCCAGCGGATCGACAGTTGGGAACACTGAAGCTTTCTTT; CDR3 protein: CASGSTVGNTEAFF
clone size: NA; D gene: NA; V gene: TRBV30; J gene: TRBJ2-7; CDR3 DNA: TGTGCCTGGAGTGGAATTAGCTACGAGCAGTACTTC; CDR3 protein: CAWSGISYEQYF
clone size: NA; D gene: NA; V gene: TRBV6-5; J gene: TRBJ1-6; CDR3 DNA: TGTGCCAGCAGTTACAACGGGGGGCGGGGTTCACCCCTCCACTTT; CDR3 protein: CASSYNGGRGSPLHF
clone size: NA; D gene: NA; V gene: TRBV2; J gene: TRBJ1-2; CDR3 DNA: TGTGCCATTTCCGGGGGCTATGGCTACACCTTC; CDR3 protein: CAISGGYGYTF
clone size: NA; D gene: TRBD2; V gene: TRBV5-1; J gene: TRBJ2-3; CDR3 DNA: TGCGCCAGCAGCTTGGCGACTAGCGGGAGCCCCACAGATACGCAGTATTTT; CDR3 protein: CASSLATSGSPTDTQYF
clone size: once; D gene: NA; V gene: TRBV3-1/TRBV3-2; J gene: TRBJ2-3; CDR3 DNA: TGTGCCAGCAGCGAAGGGACTCCGCAGTATTTT; CDR3 protein: CASSEGTPQYF
clone size: few; D gene: TRBD1; V gene: TRBV9; J gene: TRBJ1-2; CDR3 DNA: TGTGCCAGCAGCGTAGACGGGACAGGGGAATATATCTATGGCTACACCTTC; CDR3 protein: CASSVDGTGEYIYGYTF
clone size: once; D gene: NA; V gene: TRBV30; J gene: TRBJ2-6; CDR3 DNA: TGTGCCTGCTCAGCGAACTCTGGGGCCAACGTCCTGACTTTC; CDR3 protein: CACSANSGANVLTF
clone size: few; D gene: NA; V gene: TRBV16; J gene: TRBJ2-3; CDR3 DNA: TGTGCCAGCAGCCCCGGAGGGTCAGATACGCAGTATTTT; CDR3 protein: CASSPGGSDTQYF
clone size: NA; D gene: NA; V gene: TRBV7-6; J gene: TRBJ1-4; CDR3 DNA: TGTGCCAGCAGCGGGGGGACTTTAAGCGGTGAAAAACTGTTTTTT; CDR3 protein: CASSGGTLSGEKLFF
clone size: NA; D gene: NA; V gene: TRBV3-1/TRBV3-2; J gene: TRBJ1-5; CDR3 DNA: TGTGCCAGCAGCCAAGGACGGTCACAGGGTCAGCCCCAGCATTTT; CDR3 protein: CASSQGRSQGQPQHF
clone size: NA; D gene: TRBD2; V gene: TRBV3-1/TRBV3-2; J gene: TRBJ2-1; CDR3 DNA: TGTGCCAGCAGCCAAGATTGGAGCGGGAGAACCTTTCTCGGGATCGAGCAGCAGTTCTTC; CDR3 protein: CASSQDWSGRTFLGIEQQFF
clone size: NA; D gene: NA; V gene: TRBV27; J gene: TRBJ2-6; CDR3 DNA: TGTGCCACTTCCCTTTCTGGGGCCAACGTCCTGACTTTC; CDR3 protein: CATSLSGANVLTF
clone size: once; D gene: NA; V gene: TRBV30; J gene: TRBJ1-4; CDR3 DNA: TGTGCCTGGAGGACACTTGCAACTAATGAAAAACTGTTTTTT; CDR3 protein: CAWRTLATNEKLFF
clone size: NA; D gene: TRBD1; V gene: TRBV19; J gene: TRBJ2-7; CDR3 DNA: TGTGCCAGTAGTATGGGGGACAGGGGTGACGAGCAGTACTTC; CDR3 protein: CASSMGDRGDEQYF
clone size: NA; D gene: TRBD1; V gene: TRBV9; J gene: TRBJ1-3; CDR3 DNA: TGTGCCAGCAGCGTAGACCAGGGGGCTGGAAACACCATATATTTT; CDR3 protein: CASSVDQGAGNTIYF
clone size: NA; D gene: TRBD2; V gene: TRBV7-2; J gene: TRBJ2-7; CDR3 DNA: TGTGCCAGCAGGACTAGCGGGAGTTCCTACGAGCAGTACTTC; CDR3 protein: CASRTSGSSYEQYF
clone size: NA; D gene: NA; V gene: TRBV11-2; J gene: TRBJ2-7; CDR3 DNA: TGTGCCAGCAGCTTAGGGCCGGGAGATCACTACGAGCAGTACTTC; CDR3 protein: CASSLGPGDHYEQYF
clone size: NA; D gene: TRBD2; V gene: TRBV7-6; J gene: TRBJ2-1; CDR3 DNA: TGTGCCAGCAGCCTTCTAGCGGGAGCTTTCGATGAGCAGTTCTTC; CDR3 protein: CASSLLAGAFDEQFF
clone size: NA; D gene: NA; V gene: TRBV15; J gene: TRBJ2-7; CDR3 DNA: TGTGCCACCAGCAGAGACCCGACAGCGCCCTACGAGCAGTACTTC; CDR3 protein: CATSRDPTAPYEQYF
clone size: NA; D gene: TRBD2; V gene: TRBV3-1/TRBV3-2; J gene: TRBJ2-5; CDR3 DNA: TGTGCCAGCAGCCAAGATCCCGGACTAGCGGGAGGTATGGAGACCCAGTACTTC; CDR3 protein: CASSQDPGLAGGMETQYF
clone size: NA; D gene: TRBD1; V gene: TRBV13; J gene: TRBJ1-2; CDR3 DNA: TGTGCCAGCAGCTTAGAGGGGGCCCTCGTCAGTGGCTACACCTTC; CDR3 protein: CASSLEGALVSGYTF
clone size: NA; D gene: NA; V gene: TRBV19; J gene: TRBJ2-1; CDR3 DNA: TGTGCCAGTAGTATAGGGGGGGTCTACAATGAGCAGTTCTTC; CDR3 protein: CASSIGGVYNEQFF
clone size: NA; D gene: NA; V gene: TRBV6-2/TRBV6-3; J gene: TRBJ1-1; CDR3 DNA: TGTGCCAGCAGCCCGCGGGGGAACACTGAAGCTTTCTTT; CDR3 protein: CASSPRGNTEAFF
clone size: NA; D gene: NA; V gene: TRBV19; J gene: TRBJ2-1; CDR3 DNA: TGTGCCAGTAGTGGTCGGGGTTTGGAGGGAAGGAAAGTCTACAATGAGCAGTTCTTC; CDR3 protein: CASSGRGLEGRKVYNEQFF
clone size: NA; D gene: TRBD2; V gene: TRBV6-6; J gene: TRBJ2-1; CDR3 DNA: TGTGCCAGCAGTTACCTAGCGGGTTGGCACAATGAGCAGTTCTTC; CDR3 protein: CASSYLAGWHNEQFF
clone size: NA; D gene: TRBD2; V gene: TRBV7-3; J gene: TRBJ2-2; CDR3 DNA: TGTGCCAGCAGCCCCCGTAGAGCGGGGGCGAATCCCGGGGAGCTGTTTTTT; CDR3 protein: CASSPRRAGANPGELFF
clone size: NA; D gene: NA; V gene: TRBV21-1; J gene: TRBJ2-3; CDR3 DNA: TGTGCCAGCAGCAAGGTCCAGGGCGACGATACGCAGTATTTT; CDR3 protein: CASSKVQGDDTQYF
clone size: NA; D gene: NA; V gene: TRBV28; J gene: TRBJ1-4; CDR3 DNA: TGTGCCAGCTACGATTCCAGGGCAGCAACTAATGAAAAACTGTTTTTT; CDR3 protein: CASYDSRAATNEKLFF
clone size: once; D gene: NA; V gene: TRBV3-1/TRBV3-2; J gene: TRBJ2-3; CDR3 DNA: TGTGCCAGCAGCCAAGACCCCCTTCCAGATACGCAGTATTTT; CDR3 protein: CASSQDPLPDTQYF
clone size: NA; D gene: NA; V gene: TRBV10-2; J gene: TRBJ1-1; CDR3 DNA: TGCGCCAGCAGTCTAGGGGCATTTATCGCTGAAGCTTTCTTT; CDR3 protein: CASSLGAFIAEAFF
clone size: NA; D gene: TRBD1; V gene: TRBV7-6; J gene: TRBJ2-2; CDR3 DNA: TGTGCCTCCAAGGGACAGAAAGCCGGGGAGCTGTTTTTT; CDR3 protein: CASKGQKAGELFF
clone size: NA; D gene: NA; V gene: TRBV6-5; J gene: TRBJ2-2; CDR3 DNA: TGTGCCAGCACCGCAGGACAGCCGAACACCGGGGAGCTGTTTTTT; CDR3 protein: CASTAGQPNTGELFF
clone size: once; D gene: NA; V gene: TRBV30; J gene: TRBJ1-2; CDR3 DNA: TGTGCCTCCTTGGGGGGGTACTACACCTTC; CDR3 protein: CASLGGYYTF
clone size: NA; D gene: TRBD2; V gene: TRBV7-9; J gene: TRBJ2-5; CDR3 DNA: TGTGCCAGCAGCCTGATAGCGGGACAAGAGACCCAGTACTTC; CDR3 protein: CASSLIAGQETQYF
clone size: NA; D gene: NA; V gene: TRBV21-1; J gene: TRBJ2-2; CDR3 DNA: TGTGCCAGCACCAAATGGGGTCTAGCGGGAGAGACAAACACCGGGGAGCTGTTTTTT; CDR3 protein: CASTKWGLAGETNTGELFF
clone size: NA; D gene: NA; V gene: TRBV11-3; J gene: TRBJ2-7; CDR3 DNA: TGTGCCAGCACCAAAGGAGGATACGAGCAGTACTTC; CDR3 protein: CASTKGGYEQYF
clone size: NA; D gene: TRBD1; V gene: TRBV4-1; J gene: TRBJ1-6; CDR3 DNA: TGCGCCAGCAGCCAAGAAGGGGTCCGACAGGGGGCGTTGCTCTCACCCCTCCACTTT; CDR3 protein: CASSQEGVRQGALLSPLHF
clone size: NA; D gene: NA; V gene: TRBV10-3; J gene: TRBJ2-7; CDR3 DNA: TGTGCCATCAGTGACTACGGGGGCGGGGGCTACGAGCAGTACTTC; CDR3 protein: CAISDYGGGGYEQYF
clone size: NA; D gene: NA; V gene: TRBV5-1; J gene: TRBJ1-2; CDR3 DNA: TGCGCCAGCAGCCCAGGATCAGGGGCGTATGGCTACACCTTC; CDR3 protein: CASSPGSGAYGYTF
clone size: NA; D gene: NA; V gene: TRBV28; J gene: TRBJ2-7; CDR3 DNA: TGTGCCAGCAGTTTAGGAGGCGGGCGCGAGCAGTACTTC; CDR3 protein: CASSLGGGREQYF
clone size: NA; D gene: NA; V gene: TRBV7-3; J gene: TRBJ2-7; CDR3 DNA: TGTGCCAGCAGCCCGGACAGATACTCCTACGAGCAGTACTTC; CDR3 protein: CASSPDRYSYEQYF
clone size: NA; D gene: TRBD2; V gene: TRBV25-1; J gene: TRBJ2-1; CDR3 DNA: TGTGCCAGCAGTGAGATGTTTGGGTCGGGAGGATACGCAAATGAGCAGTTCTTC; CDR3 protein: CASSEMFGSGGYANEQFF
clone size: NA; D gene: NA; V gene: TRBV4-2; J gene: TRBJ2-1; CDR3 DNA: TGTGCCAGCAGCCAACCACTCCGGGTAAGGGGGTACAATGAGCAGTTCTTC; CDR3 protein: CASSQPLRVRGYNEQFF
clone size: once; D gene: TRBD2; V gene: TRBV19; J gene: TRBJ2-7; CDR3 DNA: TGTGCCAGTAGTTTCACAGACCCTAGCGGGAGCGAGCAGTACTTC; CDR3 protein: CASSFTDPSGSEQYF
clone size: NA; D gene: NA; V gene: TRBV11-3; J gene: TRBJ1-1; CDR3 DNA: TGTGCCAGCAGCTTAGCGGGACTCGAGGGAACTGAAGCTTTCTTT; CDR3 protein: CASSLAGLEGTEAFF
clone size: NA; D gene: TRBD1; V gene: TRBV5-4; J gene: TRBJ1-2; CDR3 DNA: TGTGCCAGCAGCTTGGTCTGGACAGGAACTAACTATGGCTACACCTTC; CDR3 protein: CASSLVWTGTNYGYTF
clone size: NA; D gene: NA; V gene: TRBV7-9; J gene: TRBJ2-1; CDR3 DNA: TGTGCCAGCAGCTTAGGGACTTACAATGAGCAGTTCTTC; CDR3 protein: CASSLGTYNEQFF